This T cell receptor beta chain was sequenced during a study of human CD8 memory T cell subsets. UMI-labeled 5' RACE was the method by which TCR beta libraries were made. TCRdb reanalyzed the 5' RACE reads, giving one entry per CDR3 protein sequence and no DNA. With around 4,300 distinct CDR3 sequences in the sample, the ten largest clones hold around 33%. The CDR3 has 16 amino acids. Germline V gene lookup returns CDR1 KGHDR and CDR2 SFDVKD. Sequenced material: CD8+ effector memory T cells (TEM) sorted from PBMCs. The subset was: effector memory CD8 T cells, CCR7- CD45RO+ CD95+. This clonotype was sampled from a human donor in good health. The rearrangement links TRBV24-1 to TRBJ2-2; as DNA is missing, the TRBD2 call by TCRdb cannot be tested. CDR3 sequence: CATSDTTSGITGELFF.